Described below is a single TCR beta chain sequence and its context. The source of the sample is a study of blood T cell repertoires in COVID-19. The method was immunoSEQ multiplex PCR; TCRdb's version includes in-frame clones alone and lacks a portion of them. The sample has 250,000 to 350,000 clones, 86% seen once. This CDR3 comprises 14 residues. Germline V gives CDR1 MNHNY, CDR2 SVGAGI (reference sequence). V shed 7 bases, J shed 1 base, and the junction held 6 bases outside the gene matches. Sequencing used peripheral blood. The genes are TRBV6-6 and TRBJ1-2; 7 positions match TRBD1. The source of this sequence is a woman aged 25 to 45 with active or convalescent COVID-19. This CDR3 is CASTQTGLNYGYTF. The CDR3 nucleotides read TGTGCCAGCACTCAGACAGGGCTTAACTATGGCTACACCTTC.